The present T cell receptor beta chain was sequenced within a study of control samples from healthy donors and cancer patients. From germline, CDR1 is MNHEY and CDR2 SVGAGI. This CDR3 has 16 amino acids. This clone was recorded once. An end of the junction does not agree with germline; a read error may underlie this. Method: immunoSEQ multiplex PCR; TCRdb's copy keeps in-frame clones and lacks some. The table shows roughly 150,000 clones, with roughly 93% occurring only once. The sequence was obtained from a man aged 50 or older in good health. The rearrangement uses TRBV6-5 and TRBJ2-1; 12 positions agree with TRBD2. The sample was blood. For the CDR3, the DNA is TGTGCCAGCAGTAACTCCCTAGCGGGAGGGTACAATGAGCAGTTCTTC. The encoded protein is CASSNSLAGGYNEQFF.